This TCR beta chain was identified during a study of tumor-infiltrating lymphocytes in primary liver carcinoma. Study-wide background: Productive TCRbeta reads per sample were roughly 3.65 to 8 million, not differing by tissue. Points from the study as a whole: Tumor samples exhibited a significantly greater top-250-clone fraction than blood samples (p = 0.039).

Researchers generated TCR beta cDNA from about 0.5 ug of total RNA, relying on a constant-region primer. Libraries for TCR beta were built through three nested multiplex PCR rounds, which together made up a slightly modified ARM-PCR procedure. MiXCR, applied by TCRdb to the multiplex PCR reads, yields one record per CDR3 protein. Of roughly 32,000 distinct CDR3 sequences listed, roughly two thirds are singletons. Unsorted bulk tissue of about 20-32 mg yielded co-extracted RNA and DNA. Every patient in the cohort had a primary liver carcinoma. That carcinoma was treated by surgical resection. Every tumor sample analyzed contained over 75% viable tumor cells. This clonotype occurred once. The antigen is unknown. Germline and junction disagree at one end, which may indicate a read error. Sequences were obtained from liver tumor tissue from sampling region 3. The subset here: tumor region T3, left-lateral pole. The TCR comes from a woman younger than 45 with primary liver carcinoma and hepatitis B virus infection.

CDR3 nucleotides: TGTTCCAGCAGTTACTCAACCGCTTACAGTGCTGTAGAAAAACTGTTTTTT. It translates to CSSSYSTAYSAVEKLFF. The gene calls are TRBV6-5 and TRBJ1-4, with D unclear. CDR1 and CDR2 from the germline V gene are MNHEY and SVGAGI. This CDR3 region has 17 residues.